This T cell receptor (beta chain) came from a study of cytomegalovirus exposure and HLA in healthy donors. Notes on the study in general: When analyzed later, the rates of TCR association showed variation by HLA locus, with DRB1 the most and HLA-C the fewest. HLA allele associations emerged for about 18,000 TCR beta sequences in a later analysis, at 0.05 false discovery rate. No immune exposure information besides CMV serostatus was available. Among TCR beta chains, those listed as cytomegalovirus-associated numbered approximately 150.

Concerning this clone itself: The antigen is unknown.

Germline V CDR1 and CDR2: ENHRY, SYGVKD. V lost 0 bases to trimming and J lost 1 base; unmatched junction nucleotides: 6. The CDR3 sequence is 17 residues long. The PCR contained 60 Vbeta and 13 Jbeta primers. Some clones are missing from TCRdb's copy, which holds only in-frame ones; the method was immunoSEQ multiplex PCR. This sample has under 200,000 clones; around 80% occur once, and the top ten carry 1%. V usage is TRBV10-3 and J usage is TRBJ1-5; 7 positions agree with TRBD1. The sample was PBMCs. The clonotype originates from a woman between 50 and 59 years old in good health and CMV-seropositive. CDR3 loop: CAISESIRDSSNQPQHF. The CDR3 nucleotides are TGTGCCATCAGTGAGTCAATCCGGGACAGCAGCAATCAGCCCCAGCATTTT.